Reported below is one T cell receptor beta chain. The antigen remains undetermined. The entry originates in a study of cytomegalovirus exposure and HLA in healthy donors. Whole-study results and caveats: Reports credit the classifier with highly specific, highly sensitive diagnosis of cytomegalovirus status. The finding came from a later analysis; first-cohort TCR clusters tended to co-occur in the roughly 110 validation repertoires.

TCRdb's table, derived via immunoSEQ multiplex PCR, lists solely in-frame clones and lacks some. The top ten clones hold about 3.8% of a sample with around 73,000 clones, about 87% of them seen once. Germline lookup yields CDR1 SNHLY and CDR2 FYNNEI. After removal of 6 bases from V and 8 bases from J, the junction contained 11 bases not matched to a gene. The CDR3 is made up of 15 amino acids. V is TRBV2 and J is TRBJ1-4; 8 nucleotides agree with TRBD1. Source material: PBMCs. This clonotype was sampled from a woman aged 18-35 years in good health and CMV-seropositive. CDR3: CASRETTGVNEKLFF. The CDR3 bases are TGTGCCAGCAGGGAAACGACAGGGGTTAACGAAAAACTGTTTTTT.